A single sample gave rise to the 10 T cell receptor beta chains below, sequenced in a study of CD8 T cells in ankylosing spondylitis. Each CDR3 protein gets one entry after TCRdb re-called the 5' RACE reads with MiXCR. This sample has some 290,000 distinct CDR3 sequences; 20% occur once, and the top ten carry roughly 7.4%. Material: blood, either unsorted or a sorted T cell fraction (not recorded which). The receptor set was obtained from a male donor with ankylosing spondylitis or in good health (not recorded which).

Here the CDR3 reads CASSKPRDGSYEQYV. CDR3 DNA: TGTGCCAGCAGCAAACCCAGGGACGGCTCCTACGAGCAGTACGTC. The chain links TRBV21-1 to TRBJ2-7; no check of the table's D call, TRBD1, against the DNA was made. TRBV21-1 is noted as a pseudogene. The CDR3 is 15 residues long.

The chain carries TRBV20-1 and TRBJ2-2, with 14 positions matching TRBD2. The CDR3 is 15 amino acids. Trimming cost V 4 bases and J 6 bases; bases outside gene matches: 4. Germline lookup yields CDR1 DFQATT and CDR2 SNEGSKA (reference sequence). CDR3 nucleotides: TGCAGTGCTACTCCGGGACTAGCGGGGGCCGGGGAGCTGTTTTTT. This translates into CSATPGLAGAGELFF.

The V call is TRBV7-9, the J call TRBJ2-5; D may correspond to TRBD1 or TRBD2 (5 bases each). V lost 5 bases to trimming and J lost 1 base, with 17 bases between them. From germline, CDR1 is SEHNR and CDR2 FQNEAQ (reference sequence). CDR3 length: 16 amino acids. The CDR3 DNA is TGTGCCAGCAGCGCCGGGACCTCCCCCGTCCAAGAGACCCAGTACTTC. Encoded protein: CASSAGTSPVQETQYF.

This clonotype occurred many times. V usage is TRBV7-2 and J usage is TRBJ2-1, with 7 nucleotides matching TRBD1. Per the germline V gene, CDR1 is SGHTA and CDR2 is FQGNSA. Trimming took 5 bases from V and 6 from J; bases not matched to a gene: 7. The CDR3 covers 14 residues. CDR3 sequence: CASSHTQGFNEQFF. CDR3 nucleotides: TGTGCCAGCAGCCATACACAGGGGTTCAATGAGCAGTTCTTC.

This rearrangement joins TRBV11-2 to TRBJ1-5, with D possibly being TRBD1 (5 bases). The V end was cut by 5 bases, the J end by 7 bases, with 18 bases between. The CDR3 runs 15 residues. Germline values: CDR1 SGHAT, CDR2 FQNNGV. In DNA form, the CDR3 reads TGTGCCAGCAGCCGCGGAGAGAGGGGCGGACAGCCCCAGCATTTT. Translation gives CASSRGERGGQPQHF.

In its sample, this clonotype was seen many times. This chain uses TRBV29-1 with TRBJ2-1, with TRBD1 matching over 7 bases. V trimming: 1 base; J trimming: 9 bases; junction bases outside the gene matches: 12. CDR1 SQVTM and CDR2 ANQGSEA come from the germline V gene. The CDR3 runs to 15 residues. DNA of the CDR3: TGCAGCGTTGAAGCCACGACAGGGCTTAGGGGTGAGCAGTTCTTC. This translates into CSVEATTGLRGEQFF.

The V and J genes are TRBV4-2 and TRBJ2-4; 7 bases line up with TRBD2. The germline gives CDR1 LGHNA, CDR2 YNFKEQ. This CDR3 spans 14 amino acids. V was clipped by 2 bases and J by 3 bases; unmatched bases: 1. The CDR3 DNA is TGTGCCAGCAGCCAACGGGGGGACAAAAACATTCAGTACTTC. Translated: CASSQRGDKNIQYF.

This clonotype was seen a few times. This chain joins TRBV12-3 or TRBV12-4 and TRBJ2-2; D is unclear. V was shortened by 4 bases and J by 3 bases, with 12 bases between the two germline ends. The length of the CDR3 is 15 residues. The CDR3 nucleotides are TGTGCCAGCAGTTCGTCCCACGGAGACACCGGGGAGCTGTTTTTT. Amino acids: CASSSSHGDTGELFF.

Many counts were recorded for this clonotype. The chain links TRBV7-2 to TRBJ1-1; D gene ambiguous. Germline CDR1 SGHTA, CDR2 FQGNSA. Trimming removed 2 bases from V and 1 base from J, with 5 bases in between. The CDR3 extends over 13 amino acids. The CDR3: CASSLPPNTEAFF. CDR3 coding DNA: TGTGCCAGCAGCTTACCCCCGAACACTGAAGCTTTCTTT.

This clonotype was seen a few times. The gene calls are TRBV23-1 and TRBJ2-7; 9 bases agree with TRBD1. TRBV23-1 is treated as an ORF (open reading frame) with a function not yet certain. With 0 bases clipped from V and 3 bases from J, the junction kept 6 bases outside the gene matches. The CDR3 covers 16 residues. CDR3 bases: TGCGCCAGCAGTCAATCCGGGACAGGGAGTTTCTACGAGCAGTACGTC. The encoded protein is CASSQSGTGSFYEQYV.